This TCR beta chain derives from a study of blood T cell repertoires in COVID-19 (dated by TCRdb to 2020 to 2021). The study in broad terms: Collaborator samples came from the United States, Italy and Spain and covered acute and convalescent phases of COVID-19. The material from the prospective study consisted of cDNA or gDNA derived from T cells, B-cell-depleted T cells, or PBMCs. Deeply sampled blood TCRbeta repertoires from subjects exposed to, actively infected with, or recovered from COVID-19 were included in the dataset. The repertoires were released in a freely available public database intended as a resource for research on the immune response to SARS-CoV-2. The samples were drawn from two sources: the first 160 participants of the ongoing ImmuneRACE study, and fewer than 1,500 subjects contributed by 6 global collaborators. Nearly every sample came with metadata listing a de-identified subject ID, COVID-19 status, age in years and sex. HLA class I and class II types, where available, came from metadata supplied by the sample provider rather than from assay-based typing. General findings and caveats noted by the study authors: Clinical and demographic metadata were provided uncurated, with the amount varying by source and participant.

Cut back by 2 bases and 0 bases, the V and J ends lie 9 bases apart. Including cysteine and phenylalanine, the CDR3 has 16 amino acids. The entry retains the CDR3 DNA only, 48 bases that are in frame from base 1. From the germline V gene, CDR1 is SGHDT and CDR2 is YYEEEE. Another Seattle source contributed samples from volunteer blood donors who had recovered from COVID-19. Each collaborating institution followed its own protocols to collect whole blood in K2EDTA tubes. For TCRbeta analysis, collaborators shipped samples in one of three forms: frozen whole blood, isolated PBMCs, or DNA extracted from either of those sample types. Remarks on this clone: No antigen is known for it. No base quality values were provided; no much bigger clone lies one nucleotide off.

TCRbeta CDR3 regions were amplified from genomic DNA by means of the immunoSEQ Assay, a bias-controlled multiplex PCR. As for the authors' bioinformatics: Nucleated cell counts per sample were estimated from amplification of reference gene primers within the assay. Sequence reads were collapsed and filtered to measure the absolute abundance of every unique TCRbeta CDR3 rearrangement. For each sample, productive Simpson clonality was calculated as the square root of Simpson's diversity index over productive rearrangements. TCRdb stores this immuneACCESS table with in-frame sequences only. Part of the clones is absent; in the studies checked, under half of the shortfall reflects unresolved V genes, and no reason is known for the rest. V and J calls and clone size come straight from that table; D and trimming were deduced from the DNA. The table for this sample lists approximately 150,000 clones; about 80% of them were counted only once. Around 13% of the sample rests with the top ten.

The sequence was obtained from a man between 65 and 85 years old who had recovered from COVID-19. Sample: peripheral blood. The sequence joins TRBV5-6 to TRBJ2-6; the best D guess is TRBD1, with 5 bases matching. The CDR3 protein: CASSFSRDSGANVLTF. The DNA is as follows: TGTGCCAGCAGCTTTTCCAGGGACTCTGGGGCCAACGTCCTGACTTTC.